This TCR beta chain was recorded in a study of CD8 T cells in ankylosing spondylitis. The study's findings and limits: Made up of 7 to 9 highly homologous variants, a TCR beta motif appeared characteristic of ankylosing spondylitis blood. In reactive arthritis synovial fluid and blood, some motif variants had been reported before. In ankylosing spondylitis patients, matched synovial fluid reportedly showed significant enrichment of disease-linked clones. Disease-associated clones were CD8+ and fairly uncommon in peripheral blood.

Quantitative 5'-RACE with molecular barcodes was used to make the TCR beta libraries. TCRdb itself ran the 5' RACE reads through MiXCR, one entry per CDR3 protein. Of more than 400,000 distinct CDR3 sequences in the sample, approximately 5% are singletons; the top ten hold roughly 3.2%. This clonotype was observed many times. Its target is not known. The sample was blood, either unsorted or a sorted T cell fraction (not recorded which). The clonotype originates from a male donor with ankylosing spondylitis.

Here the CDR3 reads CSGSVASGEETQYF. The CDR3 nucleotides read TGCAGCGGCTCCGTCGCTAGCGGTGAAGAGACCCAGTACTTC. V usage is TRBV29-1 and J usage is TRBJ2-5; TRBD2 agrees at 7 bases. CDR1 is SQVTM, CDR2 ANQGSEA, per germline. Unmatched junction bases numbered 11, after V lost 7 bases and J lost 3 bases. The CDR3 spans 14 residues.